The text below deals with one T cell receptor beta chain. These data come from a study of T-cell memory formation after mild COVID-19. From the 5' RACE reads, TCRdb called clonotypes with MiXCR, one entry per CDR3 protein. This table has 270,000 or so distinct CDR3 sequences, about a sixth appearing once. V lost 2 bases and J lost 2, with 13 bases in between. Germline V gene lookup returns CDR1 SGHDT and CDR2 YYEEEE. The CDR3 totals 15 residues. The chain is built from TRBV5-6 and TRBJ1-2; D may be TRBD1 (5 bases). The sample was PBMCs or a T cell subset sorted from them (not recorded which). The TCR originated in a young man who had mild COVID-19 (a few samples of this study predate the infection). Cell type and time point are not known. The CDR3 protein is CASSFERQLNYGYTF. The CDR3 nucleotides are TGTGCCAGCAGCTTTGAGAGACAGCTAAACTATGGCTACACCTTC.